The 28 T cell receptor beta chains presented below share a single source sample, sequenced in a study of cytomegalovirus exposure and HLA in healthy donors. PCR primers comprised 60 Vbeta and 13 Jbeta primers. Only in-frame clones appear in the TCRdb table, and some are missing; sequencing was by immunoSEQ multiplex PCR. The sample has around 170,000 clones, around 76% seen once. The sequencing input was PBMCs. These receptors were taken from a woman under 40 in good health and CMV-seropositive.

The V gene is TRBV7-2, the J gene TRBJ1-6, with TRBD1 matching over 7 bases. The trim removed 6 bases at V and 10 bases at J, leaving 3 bases unmatched. Germline lookup yields CDR1 SGHTA and CDR2 FQGNSA. This CDR3 region has 12 residues. The chain's CDR3 is CASSRQGSPLHF. In nucleotides, the CDR3 is TGTGCCAGCAGTCGACAGGGATCACCCCTCCACTTT.

The chain uses TRBV15 and TRBJ2-6, with 7 bases identical to TRBD1. Germline CDR1 is LNHNV and CDR2 is YYDKDF (reference sequence). With 6 bases clipped from V and 4 bases from J, the junction kept 21 bases outside the gene matches. The CDR3 totals 20 residues. As DNA, the CDR3 is TGTGCCACCAGGGGTCGCCTTGGATCGGGACAGCCTGAAGGGGCCAACGTCCTGACTTTC. Translating it yields CATRGRLGSGQPEGANVLTF.

This chain links TRBV9 with TRBJ2-5; 9 nucleotides match TRBD2. The CDR3 is 16 amino acids. CDR1 is SGDLS and CDR2 is YYNGEE in the germline V gene. V lost 0 bases and J lost 4; bases outside the gene matches: 7. The CDR3 sequence: CASSVGGGGAGETQYF. CDR3 coding DNA: TGTGCCAGCAGCGTAGGTGGCGGGGGGGCTGGAGAGACCCAGTACTTC.

The rearrangement links TRBV5-8 to TRBJ1-5; tentatively, D is TRBD1 (6 bases). The CDR3 is 14 residues long. Trimming cost V 4 bases and J 1 base, with 9 bases left between them. Germline V gene lookup returns CDR1 SGHTS and CDR2 YDEGEE. DNA of the CDR3: TGTGCCAGCAGCCAGCAGGGGAGCAATCAGCCCCAGCATTTT. Protein sequence: CASSQQGSNQPQHF.

The chain recombines TRBV4-2 with TRBJ1-3, with a possible D match to TRBD1 (6 bases). V was shortened by 3 bases and J by 0 bases, with 15 bases between the two germline ends. CDR3 length: 17 residues. Germline-derived CDR1 and CDR2 are LGHNA and YNFKEQ. As DNA, the CDR3 is TGTGCCAGCAGCCAGCTACAGGGTGGAAGCTCTGGAAACACCATATATTTT. Its protein is CASSQLQGGSSGNTIYF.

The chain combines TRBV5-4 with TRBJ2-7; the D gene is possibly TRBD1 (5 bases). The CDR3 runs to 13 residues. Germline V CDR1 and CDR2: SGHNT, YYREEE (reference sequence). Trimming removed 4 bases from V and 3 bases from J, with 11 bases in between. The CDR3 DNA sequence: TGTGCCAGCAGCCTCAATAGGGGCTACGAGCAGTACTTC. Protein: CASSLNRGYEQYF.

The J gene is TRBJ2-5, the V gene TRBV7-9, with a tentative D call TRBD1 (6 bases). Trimming left V 5 bases short and J 5 bases short, with 12 bases between. The germline V gene encodes CDR1 SEHNR and CDR2 FQNEAQ (reference sequence). The CDR3 runs 13 residues. Written as DNA, the CDR3 is TGTGCCAGCAGCATTACAGGGTCGGAGACCCAGTACTTC. Translated: CASSITGSETQYF.

The V call is TRBV6-6, the J call TRBJ2-3, with TRBD1 identical over 7 bases. The CDR3 has 14 residues. Trimming took 5 bases from V and 3 from J; bases not matched to a gene: 5. CDR1 is MNHNY, CDR2 SVGAGI, per germline (reference sequence). The CDR3 is CASSPGTVTDTQYF. Here the CDR3 DNA reads TGTGCCAGCAGTCCCGGGACAGTTACAGATACGCAGTATTTT.

V gene TRBV7-2 combines with J gene TRBJ1-3; TRBD1 might be the D (5 bases). Germline CDR1 is SGHTA and CDR2 is FQGNSA. The CDR3 is made up of 15 amino acids. With 0 bases removed from V and 5 bases from J, the gap between germline ends came to 11 bases. CDR3 sequence (DNA): TGTGCCAGCAGCTTAGCCGGGGGGGTTCGAAACACCATATATTTT. As protein: CASSLAGGVRNTIYF.

The chain uses TRBV5-1 and TRBJ2-5; 11 bases are a match to TRBD2. The V gene end was trimmed by 3 bases and the J gene end by 2 bases; junction bases not matched to a gene: 3. Per germline, CDR1 SGHRS and CDR2 YFSETQ. This CDR3 has 15 amino acids. CDR3: CASSSLAGGQETQYF. In DNA form, the CDR3 reads TGCGCCAGCAGCTCTTTAGCGGGGGGGCAAGAGACCCAGTACTTC. Full variable domain (remainder filled in from reference TRBV5-1 and TRBJ2-5): KAGVTQTPRYLIKTRGQQVTLSCSPISGHRSVSWYQQTPGQGLQFLFEYFSETQRNKGNFPGRFSGRQFSNSRSEMNVSTLELGDSALYLCASSSLAGGQETQYFGPGTRLLVL.

This clone was seen once. This sequence joins TRBV6-5 and TRBJ2-5; TRBD1 aligns across 7 bases. TRBJ2-7 explains the end of the DNA better; the J call may be wrong. Per germline, CDR1 MNHEY and CDR2 SVGAGI. The CDR3 runs to 14 residues. The CDR3: CASSEIQGTYEQYF. CDR3 coding DNA: TGTGCCAGCAGTGAAATACAGGGGACCTACGAGCAGTACTTC.

This chain links TRBV29-1 with TRBJ2-2; possible D gene TRBD2, 5 bases. The CDR3 is 12 residues long. From germline, CDR1 is SQVTM and CDR2 ANQGSEA. V lost 7 bases and J lost 4, with 10 bases in between. CDR3 sequence: CSAGVRTGELFF. The CDR3 bases are TGCAGCGCCGGGGTCCGCACCGGGGAGCTGTTTTTT.

This chain joins TRBV7-2 and TRBJ1-2; D ambiguous. Germline assignment: CDR1 SGHTA and CDR2 FQGNSA. Trimming removed 4 bases from V and 4 bases from J, with 13 bases in between. The CDR3 has 14 residues. CDR3 coding DNA: TGTGCCAGCAGCTACGTTGGCCCCTTCTATGGCTACACCTTC. Residues: CASSYVGPFYGYTF.

The V and J genes are TRBV6-5 and TRBJ2-7; a possible D gene is TRBD2 (5 bases). V was pared by 2 bases and J by 6 bases, with 14 bases between. CDR3 size: 14 residues. The germline CDR1 and CDR2 sequences are MNHEY and SVGAGI. The CDR3 protein is CASSYVLGSGEQYF. The CDR3 region has the DNA TGTGCCAGCAGTTACGTACTAGGGAGCGGCGAGCAGTACTTC.

The gene calls are TRBV6-1 and TRBJ1-5; 8 bases align to TRBD1. V was pared by 7 bases and J by 4 bases, with 9 bases of the junction left unmatched. The CDR3 spans 15 residues. The germline gives CDR1 MNHNS, CDR2 SASEGT. The CDR3 is CASTPGDRGNQPQHF. Here the CDR3 DNA reads TGTGCCAGCACTCCGGGCGACAGGGGAAATCAGCCCCAGCATTTT.

This chain uses TRBV7-8 with TRBJ2-7; 7 positions match TRBD1. The V gene's germline CDR1 is SGHVS and CDR2 FQNEAQ. V lost 0 bases to trimming and J lost 7 bases; unmatched junction nucleotides: 9. CDR3 length equals 15 residues. The CDR3 region is CASSLATLDREEQYF. The CDR3 bases are TGTGCCAGCAGCTTAGCTACCCTCGACAGGGAGGAGCAGTACTTC.

The rearrangement joins TRBV30 to TRBJ1-3; D is undetermined. The CDR3 runs to 12 residues. V shed 4 bases and J shed 4 bases, with 8 bases lying between them. The germline V gene encodes CDR1 GTSNPN and CDR2 SVGIG (reference sequence). The CDR3 bases are TGTGCCTGGAAATTCAGGGGAAACACCATATATTTT. This sequence encodes CAWKFRGNTIYF. Full variable domain (outside the CDR3, taken from reference TRBV30 and TRBJ1-3): SQTIHQWPATLVQPVGSPLSLECTVEGTSNPNLYWYRQAAGRGLQLLFYSVGIGQISSEVPQNLSASRPQDRQFILSSKKLLLSDSGFYLCAWKFRGNTIYFGEGSWLTVV.

This sequence joins TRBV6-6 and TRBJ2-1; 8 positions match TRBD1. The V segment lost 5 bases and the J segment 5 bases; nucleotides outside the gene matches: 5. The CDR3 length is 14 residues. Germline loops: CDR1 MNHNY, CDR2 SVGAGI (reference sequence). The CDR3 protein is CASSPGQGHNEQFF. For the CDR3, the DNA is TGTGCCAGCAGTCCCGGACAGGGCCACAATGAGCAGTTCTTC.

The rearrangement links TRBV19 to TRBJ2-7; D call uncertain. Deletions cut 1 base from V and 4 bases from J, with 8 bases between. The CDR3 consists of 13 residues. The germline V gene encodes CDR1 LNHDA and CDR2 SQIVND (reference sequence). CDR3 coding DNA: TGTGCCAGTAGTATAGGGCCAAGATACGAGCAGTACTTC. Translation: CASSIGPRYEQYF. The complete variable domain, with remaining parts taken from reference TRBV19 and TRBJ2-7, reads DGGITQSPKYLFRKEGQNVTLSCEQNLNHDAMYWYRQDPGQGLRLIYYSQIVNDFQKGDIAEGYSVSREKKESFPLTVTSAQKNPTAFYLCASSIGPRYEQYFGPGTRLTVT.

The chain uses TRBV4-1 and TRBJ2-3, with 9 bases matching TRBD2. Trimming at V came to 0 bases and at J to 3 bases, leaving 10 bases not matched to a gene. Germline V gene lookup returns CDR1 MGHRA and CDR2 YSYEKL. CDR3 length equals 18 residues. CDR3 DNA: TGCGCCAGCAGCCAAGAACCCCCCCTAGCGGGGCCTACAGATACGCAGTATTTT. It yields the protein CASSQEPPLAGPTDTQYF.

V gene TRBV5-4 combines with J gene TRBJ1-2, with 7 bases identical to TRBD1. The ends lost 4 bases at V and 4 bases at J; junction bases unmatched: 10. This CDR3 region has 15 residues. Per germline, CDR1 SGHNT and CDR2 YYREEE (reference sequence). CDR3 in amino acids: CASSPRTGTPYGYTF. The CDR3 region has the DNA TGTGCCAGCAGCCCAAGGACAGGCACGCCCTATGGCTACACCTTC.

The chain joins TRBV4-3 to TRBJ2-7, with TRBD1 identical over 8 bases. J gave up 3 bases and V 3 bases, and 7 bases lay outside the gene matches. This CDR3 is 15 amino acids long. CDR1 is LGHNA and CDR2 is YSLEER in the germline V gene. In DNA, the CDR3 is TGCGCCAGCAGCCAGGGGACAGGTTGGGGCTACGAGCAGTACTTC. Amino acid sequence: CASSQGTGWGYEQYF.

The count of this clone is one. This sequence joins TRBV11-2 and TRBJ1-2, with 10 bases that match TRBD1. Germline values: CDR1 SGHAT, CDR2 FQNNGV. The ends lost 1 base at V and 5 bases at J; junction bases unmatched: 4. The CDR3 is 15 residues long. CDR3 nucleotides: TGTGCCAGCAGCTTAGGGGACAGGGGAGGATATGGCTACACCTTC. Translated: CASSLGDRGGYGYTF.

The gene calls are TRBV28 and TRBJ1-2; 7 bases line up with TRBD1. V shed 6 bases, J shed 1 base, and the junction held 5 bases outside the gene matches. CDR1 and CDR2 (germline): MDHEN, SYDVKM. The CDR3 extends over 14 amino acids. CDR3 region: CASSPGQLNYGYTF. Written as DNA, the CDR3 is TGTGCCAGCAGCCCGGGACAGCTTAACTATGGCTACACCTTC.

This clone came up once. This chain links TRBV5-1 with TRBJ2-1; 7 positions match TRBD1. The V segment lost 7 bases and the J segment 8 bases; nucleotides outside the gene matches: 12. The CDR3 runs to 14 residues. CDR1 SGHRS and CDR2 YFSETQ come from the germline V gene. DNA of the CDR3: TGCGCCAGCTCGAGCGGTTTTCAGGGGGATGAGCAGTTCTTC. This codes for CASSSGFQGDEQFF.

V gene TRBV11-1 combines with J gene TRBJ1-1; 12 nucleotides align to TRBD1. CDR3 length: 19 amino acids. Germline V lookup: CDR1 SGHAT, CDR2 FQDESV (reference sequence). The V and J ends lost 5 bases and 4 bases, in that order; junction bases with no gene match: 17. CDR3 loop: CASSTAPGTGGEEGTEAFF. In DNA, the CDR3 is TGTGCCAGCAGCACGGCCCCCGGGACAGGGGGCGAGGAGGGCACTGAAGCTTTCTTT. Looking up the rest from reference TRBV11-1 and TRBJ1-1 gives the full variable domain: EAEVAQSPRYKITEKSQAVAFWCDPISGHATLYWYRQILGQGPELLVQFQDESVVDDSQLPKDRFSAERLKGVDSTLKIQPAELGDSAMYLCASSTAPGTGGEEGTEAFFGQGTRLTVV.

In its sample, this clone was seen a few times. The genes are TRBV4-3 and TRBJ2-5; D might be TRBD2 (7 bases). The CDR3 covers 14 residues. Germline V lookup: CDR1 LGHNA, CDR2 YSLEER. Trimming pared 4 bases from V and 3 bases from J, leaving 12 bases between. CDR3: CASSPRGGEETQYF. CDR3 bases: TGCGCCAGCAGCCCGAGGGGGGGAGAAGAGACCCAGTACTTC.

The chain's CDR3 is CASSHIGVAGKTQYF. The CDR3, as DNA: TGTGCCAGCAGCCATATCGGGGTTGCGGGGAAGACCCAGTACTTC. The chain couples TRBV5-4 to TRBJ2-5, with D perhaps matching TRBD2 (6 bases). The V end was cut by 4 bases, the J end by 6 bases, with 19 bases between. Germline V gene sequence: CDR1 SGHNT, CDR2 YYREEE (reference sequence). The CDR3 spans 15 residues.